Below are 18 T cell receptor beta chains sequenced from a single sample in a study of CD8+ T cells in alopecia areata. The sample's treatment: oral pan-JAK inhibitor, 5-10 mg twice daily. TCR sequencing used cDNA made by reverse transcription of extracted RNA. The assay was immunoSEQ multiplex PCR, and TCRdb's table has in-frame clones only and misses some. Among about 200,000 clones listed, roughly two fifths were seen once. The specimen was CD4+ T cells sorted from blood, collected at week 34, from a patient treated with tofacitinib. The receptors were sampled from a human donor with alopecia areata.

In its sample, this clone was seen a few times. The V call is TRBV9, the J call TRBJ1-2; TRBD1 matches 10 bases. CDR3 length equals 20 residues. In germline, CDR1 is SGDLS, CDR2 YYNGEE. V shed 2 bases, J shed 2 bases, and the junction held 18 bases outside the gene matches. The CDR3 sequence is CASSVSGARDRGLPNYGYTF. As DNA, the CDR3 is TGTGCCAGCAGCGTCTCGGGGGCCCGGGACAGGGGCCTTCCAAACTATGGCTACACCTTC.

The chain carries TRBV15 and TRBJ2-7, with unresolved D. Germline CDR1 reads LNHNV; CDR2 reads YYDKDF (reference sequence). Trimming stripped 0 bases from V and 2 bases from J, with 14 bases between. This CDR3 has 16 residues. The CDR3 region has the DNA TGTGCCACCAGCAGAGATACGCCAGTATCTACCTACGAGCAGTACTTC. Its translation: CATSRDTPVSTYEQYF.

This rearrangement joins TRBV4-1 to TRBJ2-6, with TRBD2 matching 8 bases. The CDR3 loop spans 19 amino acids. Germline-derived CDR1 and CDR2 are MGHRA and YSYEKL. V lost 1 base to trimming and J lost 0 bases; unmatched junction nucleotides: 8. The CDR3 DNA reads TGCGCCAGCAGCCAAGGGGACGTAGCGGGAAGCTCTGGGGCCAACGTCCTGACTTTC. Its protein product is CASSQGDVAGSSGANVLTF.

The chain combines TRBV7-2 with TRBJ1-2; no firm D call. CDR1 is SGHTA and CDR2 is FQGNSA in the germline V gene. CDR3 length equals 13 residues. The V and J ends lost 3 bases and 8 bases respectively, with 13 bases between them. CDR3 in amino acids: CASSLAGFSGYTF. For the CDR3, the DNA is TGTGCCAGCAGCTTGGCAGGTTTTAGCGGCTACACCTTC.

This clone was recorded a few times. This chain links TRBV29-1 with TRBJ2-3; perhaps TRBD1 as D (6 bases). Germline V gene sequence: CDR1 SQVTM, CDR2 ANQGSEA. Deletions cut 6 bases from V and 5 bases from J, with 12 bases between. The CDR3 is 12 residues long. The CDR3 nucleotides read TGCAGCGTCAAGACAGGCAGAGATACGCAGTATTTT. Its translation: CSVKTGRDTQYF.

The chain couples TRBV7-9 to TRBJ2-5; TRBD1 matches at 12 bases. Trimming took 5 bases from V and 5 from J; bases not matched to a gene: 9. In germline, CDR1 is SEHNR, CDR2 FQNEAQ (reference sequence). The CDR3 is 16 residues long. For the CDR3, the DNA is TGTGCCAGCAGCATGCCCGGGACAGGGGGCAGGGAGACCCAGTACTTC. Its translation is CASSMPGTGGRETQYF. Looking up the rest from reference TRBV7-9 and TRBJ2-5 gives the full variable domain: DTGVSQNPRHKITKRGQNVTFRCDPISEHNRLYWYRQTLGQGPEFLTYFQNEAQLEKSRLLSDRFSAERPKGSFSTLEIQRTEQGDSAMYLCASSMPGTGGRETQYFGPGTRLLVL.

J is TRBJ1-2 and V is TRBV29-1; TRBD1 is a possible D gene (5 bases). The length of the CDR3 is 16 residues. Looked up from germline, CDR1 is SQVTM and CDR2 is ANQGSEA. The V gene lost 3 bases and the J gene lost 8 bases, with 25 bases spanning the gap. The CDR3 region is CSVDFLARDSVGGYTF. DNA for the CDR3: TGCAGCGTTGACTTTCTTGCGCGCGACAGCGTAGGCGGCTACACCTTC. The full variable domain, its missing parts supplied by reference TRBV29-1 and TRBJ1-2, is SAVISQKPSRDICQRGTSLTIQCQVDSQVTMMFWYRQQPGQSLTLIATANQGSEATYESGFVIDKFPISRPNLTFSTLTVSNMSPEDSSIYLCSVDFLARDSVGGYTFGSGTRLTVV.

The chain couples TRBV4-2 to TRBJ1-2; 8 bases agree with TRBD1. The CDR3 runs to 15 residues. J was trimmed by 8 bases and V by 2 bases; bases with no gene match: 10. Germline V CDR1 and CDR2: LGHNA, YNFKEQ. The DNA of the CDR3 is TGTGCCAGCAGCCAACCCGGCAGGGGGCGGGGAGGCTACACCTTC. Protein: CASSQPGRGRGGYTF.

The V call is TRBV10-3, the J call TRBJ2-5; D uncertain. Germline V gene lookup returns CDR1 ENHRY and CDR2 SYGVKD. Trimming removed 10 bases at V and 3 bases at J, with 12 bases between. The CDR3 totals 12 residues. In DNA, the CDR3 is TGTGCCACCGGCACTGAGGAAGAGACCCAGTACTTC. Its translation is CATGTEEETQYF.

The V gene is TRBV5-1, the J gene TRBJ2-3; TRBD2 agrees at 13 bases. Per germline, CDR1 SGHRS and CDR2 YFSETQ. CDR3 length: 15 amino acids. V lost 4 bases and J lost 3; bases outside the gene matches: 2. CDR3 sequence (DNA): TGCGCCAGCAGCCCGGGACTAGCGGGGACAGATACGCAGTATTTT. Amino acids: CASSPGLAGTDTQYF.

This chain links TRBV30 with TRBJ1-5; a possible D gene is TRBD1 (5 bases). This CDR3 region has 13 residues. In germline, CDR1 is GTSNPN, CDR2 SVGIG (reference sequence). Between the trimmed V and J ends, which lost 0 bases and 9 bases, there was a span of 12 bases. The CDR3 DNA follows: TGTGCCTGGAGTGTACACGGGGGTAGGCCCCAGCATTTT. Its translation is CAWSVHGGRPQHF.

A word on this clone: The sample carries other DNA sequences with the same CDR3. The chain has TRBV5-1 and TRBJ2-3; D is unresolved. The CDR3 is 11 residues long. Germline V gives CDR1 SGHRS, CDR2 YFSETQ. Trimming took off 3 bases at V and 4 bases at J, with 3 bases between the two ends. The CDR3 DNA is TGCGCCAGCAGCTCGGCAGATACGCAGTATTTT. Translating gives CASSSADTQYF.

The V call is TRBV4-1, the J call TRBJ1-3; unclear D gene. The CDR3 consists of 15 residues. V lost 0 bases and J lost 8, with 14 bases in between. CDR1 MGHRA and CDR2 YSYEKL come from the germline V gene. The CDR3 protein is CASSQDGTVLDTIYF. CDR3 nucleotides: TGCGCCAGCAGCCAAGATGGTACAGTCTTGGACACCATATATTTT.

The rearrangement joins TRBV10-2 to TRBJ2-1; D gene ambiguous. The V end was cut by 4 bases, the J end by 6 bases, with 4 bases between. CDR1 is WSHSY and CDR2 is SAAADI in the germline V gene. The CDR3 length is 11 residues. CDR3 bases: TGCGCCAGCAGTGCGGTCAATGAGCAGTTCTTC. Translating gives CASSAVNEQFF.

The rearrangement uses TRBV30 and TRBJ1-2; D is unresolved. V was clipped by 2 bases and J by 6 bases, with 7 bases between them. CDR3 length: 11 residues. Germline V gene data show CDR1 as GTSNPN and CDR2 as SVGIG (reference sequence). This CDR3 is CAWSIKDGYTF. The CDR3 DNA is TGTGCCTGGAGTATAAAGGATGGCTACACCTTC. Full variable domain (missing parts from reference TRBV30 and TRBJ1-2): SQTIHQWPATLVQPVGSPLSLECTVEGTSNPNLYWYRQAAGRGLQLLFYSVGIGQISSEVPQNLSASRPQDRQFILSSKKLLLSDSGFYLCAWSIKDGYTFGSGTRLTVV.

The V call is TRBV2, the J call TRBJ2-7; a weak D match, TRBD2 (5 bases). Germline loops: CDR1 SNHLY, CDR2 FYNNEI. This CDR3 has 13 amino acids. V lost 8 bases and J 0 bases, leaving 11 bases between the germline ends. CDR3: CASRERDSYEQYF. In nucleotides, the CDR3 is TGTGCCAGCCGGGAACGGGACTCCTACGAGCAGTACTTC.

The chain recombines TRBV6-6 with TRBJ1-5, with unresolved D. CDR1 is MNHNY and CDR2 is SVGAGI in the germline V gene (reference sequence). The CDR3 runs to 13 residues. Trimming shortened V by 7 bases and J by 4 bases, and 11 bases separated the two germline ends. For the CDR3, the DNA is TGTGCCAGCACCCAAGGCAGTAATCAGCCCCAGCATTTT. It yields the protein CASTQGSNQPQHF.

This clone was counted a few times. V and J are TRBV30 and TRBJ2-1; 13 bases are shared with TRBD2. In germline, CDR1 is GTSNPN, CDR2 SVGIG (reference sequence). CDR3 length equals 14 residues. The V and J ends lost 6 bases and 10 bases, in that order; junction bases with no gene match: 9. This CDR3 reads CACPRLAGGPEQFF. In nucleotides, the CDR3 is TGTGCCTGTCCTAGACTAGCGGGAGGACCCGAGCAGTTCTTC.